This TCR beta chain is drawn from a study of blood T cell repertoires in COVID-19. Study-wide background: Acute and convalescent COVID-19 specimens originated in the United States, Italy and Spain. Sample material is recorded as cDNA or gDNA derived from T cells, B-cell-depleted T cells, or PBMCs.

Per the original data handling: Using reference gene primer amplification, nucleated cell counts were estimated. Only in-frame clones appear in the TCRdb table, and some are missing; sequencing was by immunoSEQ multiplex PCR. V, J and clone size reflect that table, while D and trimming were determined from the DNA. Of 230,000 or so clones in the sample, 70% to 90% are singletons; the top ten hold approximately 6.6%. This clone appeared a single time. Grouping used clinical history reported by participants in a survey and questionnaire. V shed 8 bases and J shed 13 bases, with 14 bases lying between them. The V gene's germline CDR1 is MNHNS and CDR2 SASEGT. The CDR3 extends over 11 amino acids.

This receptor was obtained from a woman aged 45-65 years who had been exposed to COVID-19. The sequenced sample consisted of PBMCs or T cells enriched from blood (not recorded which). The chain joins TRBV6-1 to TRBJ1-4; TRBD1 is a possible D gene (6 bases). The CDR3 nucleotides read TGTGCCAGCCGGGGGGGCTTAGGACTGTTTTTT. As protein: CASRGGLGLFF.